Presented here are 15 T cell receptor beta chains from one specimen sequenced in a study of neurological immune-mediated disorders. One entry per CDR3 protein results from TCRdb running MiXCR on the 5' RACE reads. The data contain about 66,000 distinct CDR3 sequences, about 4% of them seen just once; the ten biggest clones take up 1% to 1.5%. Material for sequencing was PBMCs. Source of these receptors: a young man with multiple sclerosis.

Many counts were recorded for this clonotype. V gene TRBV2 combines with J gene TRBJ1-1, with D possibly being TRBD1 (5 bases). Germline V gene lookup returns CDR1 SNHLY and CDR2 FYNNEI. Trimming pared 6 bases from V and 7 bases from J, leaving 9 bases between. The CDR3 consists of 11 residues. The CDR3 here is CASSPRGEAFF. CDR3 nucleotide sequence: TGTGCCAGCAGCCCTAGGGGTGAAGCTTTCTTT.

In this sample, this clonotype turned up many times. The chain has TRBV7-9 and TRBJ1-2, with D perhaps TRBD1 (6 bases). V dropped 4 bases and J dropped 8 bases, with 17 bases sitting between them. The CDR3 is 14 amino acids. CDR1 is SEHNR and CDR2 is FQNEAQ in the germline V gene (reference sequence). The CDR3 reads CASSSGQSIAGYTF. DNA of the CDR3: TGTGCCAGCAGCTCGGGACAATCTATAGCGGGCTACACCTTC.

There are many counts of this clonotype. This chain joins TRBV20-1 and TRBJ1-3, with D unclear. There are 17 residues in the CDR3. Trimming removed 7 bases from V and 0 bases from J, with 22 bases in between. Germline assignment: CDR1 DFQATT and CDR2 SNEGSKA (reference sequence). The CDR3 is CSVISPGPPSSGNTIYF. The CDR3 DNA follows: TGCAGTGTAATCTCACCCGGGCCACCCAGCTCTGGAAACACCATATATTTT.

There are many counts of this clonotype. This chain uses TRBV6-6 with TRBJ2-2, with TRBD2 as a possible D gene (7 bases). V lost 7 bases and J lost 6, with 15 bases in between. CDR1 MNHNY and CDR2 SVGAGI come from the germline V gene (reference sequence). The CDR3 contains 14 residues. CDR3 loop: CASTTLGGAGELFF. The CDR3 nucleotides are TGTGCCAGCACTACACTAGGGGGGGCCGGGGAGCTGTTTTTT.

This clonotype was detected many times. The chain links TRBV5-1 to TRBJ2-7; 7 bases align to TRBD2. The germline V gene has CDR1 SGHRS and CDR2 YFSETQ. V was clipped by 1 base and J by 7 bases; unmatched bases: 14. This CDR3 region has 16 residues. The CDR3 DNA is TGCGCCAGCAGCTTGTGGGCAGCGGGGAGCCCCCTTGAGCAGTACTTC. Amino acid sequence: CASSLWAAGSPLEQYF.

Many counts were recorded for this clonotype. This sequence joins TRBV10-3 and TRBJ2-5; 9 bases are a match to TRBD1. The V and J ends lost 3 bases and 5 bases, in that order; junction bases with no gene match: 7. Per the germline V gene, CDR1 is ENHRY and CDR2 is SYGVKD. The CDR3 covers 15 residues. The CDR3 DNA is TGTGCCATCAGTGATCAGTACAGGGGGCGGGAGACCCAGTACTTC. As protein: CAISDQYRGRETQYF.

In this sample, this clonotype turned up many times. The rearrangement uses TRBV20-1 and TRBJ1-2; 8 bases line up with TRBD1. J gave up 8 bases and V 6 bases, and 5 bases lay outside the gene matches. Germline V gene sequence: CDR1 DFQATT, CDR2 SNEGSKA (reference sequence). The CDR3 runs to 11 residues. For the CDR3, the DNA is TGCAGTGCAAGGACAGGGAGCGGCTACACCTTC. Residues: CSARTGSGYTF.

This clonotype was recorded many times. The genes are TRBV4-1 and TRBJ2-3; maybe TRBD1 (6 bases). There are 14 residues in the CDR3. CDR1 and CDR2 from the germline V gene are MGHRA and YSYEKL. Trimming left V 6 bases short and J 2 bases short, with 12 bases between. The CDR3 coding sequence is TGCGCCAGCAGTCGGGACACCCTCACAGATACGCAGTATTTT. Protein sequence: CASSRDTLTDTQYF.

This clonotype was counted ten times or more. The chain employs TRBV20-1 and TRBJ2-5, with D unclear. CDR1 is DFQATT and CDR2 is SNEGSKA in the germline V gene (reference sequence). The CDR3 runs 12 residues. Trimming took off 5 bases at V and 4 bases at J, with 11 bases between the two ends. CDR3 residues: CSASGPTETQYF. CDR3 DNA sequence: TGCAGTGCTTCGGGCCCAACAGAGACCCAGTACTTC.

At least ten counts were recorded for this clonotype. The chain has TRBV6-1 and TRBJ2-1; D is perhaps TRBD2 (5 bases). Per the germline V gene, CDR1 is MNHNS and CDR2 is SASEGT. Trimming stripped 6 bases from V and 10 bases from J, with 13 bases between. The CDR3 covers 12 residues. Here the CDR3 DNA reads TGTGCCAGCAGGGACTTGACCCTGGAGCAGTTCTTC. Translated: CASRDLTLEQFF.

Many counts were recorded for this clonotype. V usage is TRBV7-8 and J usage is TRBJ1-1, with 8 bases fitting TRBD1. The ends lost 2 bases at V and 6 bases at J; junction bases unmatched: 5. The CDR3 runs to 14 residues. The germline V gene has CDR1 SGHVS and CDR2 FQNEAQ. The CDR3 bases are TGTGCCAGCAGCTTAAGGACAGGGCGCCCTGAAGCTTTCTTT. Its translation: CASSLRTGRPEAFF.

This clonotype was seen repeatedly, ten times or more. V gene TRBV11-2 combines with J gene TRBJ1-6; D is ambiguous. The germline V and J ends were trimmed by 5 bases and 6 bases, with 20 bases remaining between them. Germline CDR1 SGHAT, CDR2 FQNNGV. CDR3 length: 17 residues. The CDR3 bases are TGTGCCAGCAGCCCCCTAGGGCGGGGATCTGGTAATTCACCCCTCCACTTT. Encoded protein: CASSPLGRGSGNSPLHF.

This clonotype has ten or more counts. V gene TRBV15 combines with J gene TRBJ1-4, with 8 nucleotides matching TRBD1. V lost 2 bases, J lost 8 bases, and 7 bases stayed unmatched. CDR3 size: 15 residues. Germline V gene data show CDR1 as LNHNV and CDR2 as YYDKDF (reference sequence). The CDR3 spells CATSRLQGVGEKLFF. CDR3 sequence (DNA): TGTGCCACCAGCAGACTACAGGGGGTTGGCGAAAAACTGTTTTTT.

This clonotype was observed a handful of times. The V and J genes are TRBV5-1 and TRBJ2-1, with 11 bases fitting TRBD2. This CDR3 has 15 residues. Germline CDR1 SGHRS, CDR2 YFSETQ. Trimming at V came to 4 bases and at J to 2 bases, leaving 2 bases not matched to a gene. The chain's CDR3 is CASSLGLAAYNEQFF. CDR3 DNA: TGCGCCAGCAGCCTGGGACTAGCGGCCTACAATGAGCAGTTCTTC. Filled out from reference TRBV5-1 and TRBJ2-1, the complete variable domain reads KAGVTQTPRYLIKTRGQQVTLSCSPISGHRSVSWYQQTPGQGLQFLFEYFSETQRNKGNFPGRFSGRQFSNSRSEMNVSTLELGDSALYLCASSLGLAAYNEQFFGPGTRLTVL.

This clonotype was seen ten or more times. V and J are TRBV20-1 and TRBJ1-2; no clear D gene. The ends were cut back, 5 bases at V and 4 bases at J, with 17 bases in the middle. The germline V gene has CDR1 DFQATT and CDR2 SNEGSKA (reference sequence). The CDR3 is 14 residues long. CDR3 protein: CSADGQATGYGYTF. CDR3 in DNA: TGCAGTGCTGATGGGCAGGCGACTGGCTATGGCTACACCTTC.